This paragraph covers one TCR beta chain sequence. Its target is not known. The protocol was immunoSEQ multiplex PCR, while the TCRdb copy is restricted to in-frame clones and leaves out a portion. The sample yields approximately 76,000 clones, around 82% seen once. The sample belongs to a study of T cells in localized non-small cell lung cancer. Study-wide points: Detection in adjacent lung was observed for a median 57 of the top 100 tumor clones. Heterogeneity remains possible, as sequencing covered one tumor region only. Clonality peaked in uninvolved adjacent lung rather than tumor.

Between the trimmed V and J ends, which lost 5 bases and 8 bases, there was a span of 12 bases. The CDR3 loop spans 11 amino acids. The germline CDR1 and CDR2 sequences are DFQATT and SNEGSKA (reference sequence). The receptor was isolated from a female donor older than 55 with stage I lung adenocarcinoma. This sample comprised peripheral blood, obtained before any cancer treatment. The genes are TRBV20-1 and TRBJ1-1; D call uncertain. CDR3 sequence (DNA): TGCAGTGCTGTTAAGATTCTCGAAGCTTTCTTT. Protein sequence: CSAVKILEAFF.